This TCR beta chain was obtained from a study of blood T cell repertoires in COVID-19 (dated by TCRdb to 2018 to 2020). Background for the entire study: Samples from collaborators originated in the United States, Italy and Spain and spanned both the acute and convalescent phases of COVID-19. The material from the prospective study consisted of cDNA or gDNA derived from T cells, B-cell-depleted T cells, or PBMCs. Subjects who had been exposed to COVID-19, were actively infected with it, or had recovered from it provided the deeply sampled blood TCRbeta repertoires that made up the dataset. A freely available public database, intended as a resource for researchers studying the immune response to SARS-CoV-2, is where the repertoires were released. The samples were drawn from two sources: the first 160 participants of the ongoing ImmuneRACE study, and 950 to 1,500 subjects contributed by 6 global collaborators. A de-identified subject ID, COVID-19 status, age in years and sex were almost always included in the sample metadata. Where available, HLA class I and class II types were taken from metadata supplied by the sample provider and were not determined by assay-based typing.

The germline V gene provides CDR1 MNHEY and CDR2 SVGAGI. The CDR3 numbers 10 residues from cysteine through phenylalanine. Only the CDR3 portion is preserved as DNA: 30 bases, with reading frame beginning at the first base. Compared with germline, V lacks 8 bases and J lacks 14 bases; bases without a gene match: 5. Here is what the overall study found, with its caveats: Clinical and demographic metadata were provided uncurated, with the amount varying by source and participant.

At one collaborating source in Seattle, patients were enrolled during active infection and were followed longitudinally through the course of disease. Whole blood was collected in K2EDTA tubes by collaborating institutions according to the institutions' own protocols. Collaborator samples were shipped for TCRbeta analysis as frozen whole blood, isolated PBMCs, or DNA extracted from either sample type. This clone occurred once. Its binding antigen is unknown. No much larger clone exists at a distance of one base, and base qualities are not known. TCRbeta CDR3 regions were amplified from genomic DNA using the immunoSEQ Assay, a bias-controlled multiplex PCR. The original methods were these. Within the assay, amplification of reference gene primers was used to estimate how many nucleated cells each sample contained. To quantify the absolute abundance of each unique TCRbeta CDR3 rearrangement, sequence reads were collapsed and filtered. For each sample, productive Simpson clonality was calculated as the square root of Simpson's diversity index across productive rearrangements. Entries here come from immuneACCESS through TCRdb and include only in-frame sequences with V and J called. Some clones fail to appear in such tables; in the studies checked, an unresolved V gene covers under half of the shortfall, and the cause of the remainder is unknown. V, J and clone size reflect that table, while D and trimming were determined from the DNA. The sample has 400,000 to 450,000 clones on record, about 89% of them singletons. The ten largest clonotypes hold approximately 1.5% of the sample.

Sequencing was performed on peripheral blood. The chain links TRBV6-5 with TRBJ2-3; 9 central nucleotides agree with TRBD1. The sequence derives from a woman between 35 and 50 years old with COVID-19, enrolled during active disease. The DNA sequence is TGTGCCAGCGGGGACAGGGACTTGTATTTT. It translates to CASGDRDLYF.